This TCR beta chain was recovered during a study of blood T cell repertoires in COVID-19. Study details: From the United States, Italy and Spain came samples of acute and convalescent COVID-19. T cells, B-cell-depleted T cells, or PBMCs supplied cDNA or gDNA.

In the original workflow: Researchers report that nucleated cell counts were estimated from reference gene primer amplification. The data were produced by immunoSEQ multiplex PCR, yet TCRdb's version contains in-frame clones alone and is incomplete. V and J calls and clone size come straight from that table; D and trimming were deduced from the DNA. The sample includes more than 6,500 clones, around 91% of them seen just once. This clone was detected only once. Looked up from germline, CDR1 is MNHEY and CDR2 is SVGAGI. The length of the CDR3 is 15 residues. V dropped 5 bases and J dropped 4; count of bases not matched to a gene: 7.

The sequenced sample was peripheral blood. The chain carries TRBV6-5 and TRBJ1-2; 10 bases fit TRBD1. This TCR was recovered from a man older than 75 with active COVID-19. CDR3 amino acids: CASSKLGQGTYGYTF. For the CDR3, the DNA is TGTGCCAGCAGTAAGCTGGGACAGGGGACCTATGGCTACACCTTC.